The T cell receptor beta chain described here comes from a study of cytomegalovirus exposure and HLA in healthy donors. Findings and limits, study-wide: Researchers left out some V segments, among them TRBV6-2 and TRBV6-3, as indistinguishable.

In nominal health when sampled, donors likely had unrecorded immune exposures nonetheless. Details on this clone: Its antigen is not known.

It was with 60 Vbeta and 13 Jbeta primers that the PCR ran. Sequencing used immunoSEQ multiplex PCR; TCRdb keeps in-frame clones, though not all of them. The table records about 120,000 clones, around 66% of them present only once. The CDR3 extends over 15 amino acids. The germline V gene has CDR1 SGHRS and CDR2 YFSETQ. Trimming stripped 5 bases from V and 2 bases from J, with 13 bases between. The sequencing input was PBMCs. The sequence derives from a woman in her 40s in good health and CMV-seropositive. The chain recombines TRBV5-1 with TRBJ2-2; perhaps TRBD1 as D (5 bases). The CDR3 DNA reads TGCGCCAGCAGATTTACGCAGGGTAACACCGGGGAGCTGTTTTTT. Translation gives CASRFTQGNTGELFF.